A selection of T cell receptor beta chains follows, all from one sample in a study of control samples from healthy donors and cancer patients. Sequencing was performed with immunoSEQ multiplex PCR; in TCRdb, only in-frame clones are kept and a portion is missing. The table lists some 140,000 clones, just under 95% of them singletons. The source material was blood. Receptors were obtained from a man aged 40-55 years in good health. CDR3s include the opening cysteine and the closing phenylalanine or tryptophan. The order of the fields is J gene, D gene, V gene, clone size, CDR3 protein, CDR3 DNA. A D gene is named only where the DNA matches it firmly. Size is omitted from some rows. Given values are once, few, many or a class for expanded clones.

TRBJ2-7,TRBD2,TRBV19,NA,CASMRASGGTYEQYF,TGTGCCAGTATGAGGGCTAGCGGGGGTACATACGAGCAGTACTTC
TRBJ1-4,TRBD1,TRBV30,NA,CAWTGGRGLTEKLFF,TGTGCCTGGACCGGGGGCAGGGGGCTTACCGAAAAACTGTTTTTT
TRBJ2-2,NA,TRBV5-1,NA,CASSFGNTGELFF,TGCGCCAGCAGCTTTGGGAACACCGGGGAGCTGTTTTTT
TRBJ2-1,NA,TRBV9,NA,CASSAAGDSYNEQFF,TGTGCCAGCAGCGCAGCAGGGGATTCCTACAATGAGCAGTTCTTC
TRBJ1-3,NA,TRBV5-4,once,CASSPGGPVSGNTIYF,TGTGCCAGCAGCCCCGGCGGCCCAGTCTCTGGAAACACCATATATTTT
TRBJ1-2,NA,TRBV6-5,NA,CASTATGNPYGYTF,TGTGCCAGCACCGCTACAGGGAACCCCTATGGCTACACCTTC
TRBJ2-1,NA,TRBV18,NA,CASSPMEVISYNEQFF,TGTGCCAGCTCACCAATGGAAGTTATTTCCTACAATGAGCAGTTCTTC
TRBJ2-7,NA,TRBV28,NA,CASSRGARLSYEQYF,TGTGCCTCTTCCCGGGGGGCTCGCCTGTCCTACGAGCAGTACTTC
TRBJ1-2,TRBD1,TRBV5-5,NA,CASSPRTGGSPTNYGYTF,TGTGCCAGCAGCCCTAGGACAGGGGGCAGTCCTACTAACTATGGCTACACCTTC
TRBJ1-5,NA,TRBV5-6,NA,CASSLNGMMNQPQHF,TGTGCCAGCAGCTTGAATGGGATGATGAATCAGCCCCAGCATTTT
TRBJ1-5,NA,TRBV18,NA,CASSQAVSNQPQHF,TGTGCCAGCTCGCAGGCGGTGAGCAATCAGCCCCAGCATTTT
TRBJ2-1,TRBD2,TRBV28,NA,CASSSGTSGGAKNEQFF,TGTGCCAGCAGTTCCGGGACTAGCGGGGGGGCCAAGAATGAGCAGTTCTTC
TRBJ1-3,NA,TRBV2,NA,CASSERGGNTIYF,TGTGCCAGCAGTGAAAGAGGCGGAAACACCATATATTTT
TRBJ1-5,NA,TRBV19,NA,CASSISVGNQPQHF,TGTGCCAGTAGTATCTCGGTGGGGAATCAGCCCCAGCATTTT
TRBJ2-2,NA,TRBV10-1,NA,CASSPTGELFF,TGCGCCAGCAGCCCTACCGGGGAGCTGTTTTTT
TRBJ2-1,NA,TRBV29-1,NA,CSASIRGEQFF,TGCAGCGCCTCGATCCGGGGTGAGCAGTTCTTC
TRBJ1-1,TRBD1,TRBV30,NA,CAWSVLDRGTGAFF,TGTGCCTGGAGTGTACTGGACAGGGGTACAGGAGCTTTCTTT
TRBJ2-7,TRBD1,TRBV5-5,once,CASSLGMTGSDYEQYF,TGTGCCAGCAGCTTGGGGATGACAGGGTCCGACTACGAGCAGTACTTC
TRBJ2-4,TRBD1,TRBV2,NA,CASTLTGAKNIQYF,TGTGCCAGCACTTTGACAGGGGCCAAAAACATTCAGTACTTC
TRBJ2-2,NA,TRBV5-1,NA,CASSKLATNTGELFF,TGCGCCAGCAGCAAACTAGCCACGAACACCGGGGAGCTGTTTTTT
TRBJ1-6,TRBD1,TRBV7-2,NA,CASSHRGNSPLHF,TGTGCCAGCAGTCACAGGGGTAATTCACCCCTCCACTTT
TRBJ1-6,NA,TRBV7-9,NA,CASTRFANSPLHF,TGTGCCAGCACTCGATTTGCGAATTCACCCCTCCACTTT
TRBJ1-3,NA,TRBV29-1,NA,CSVEDGYSGNTIYF,TGCAGCGTTGAAGACGGCTACTCTGGAAACACCATATATTTT
TRBJ1-1,NA,TRBV6-6,NA,CASRSTENTEAFF,TGTGCCAGCAGATCTACAGAGAACACTGAAGCTTTCTTT
TRBJ2-5,NA,TRBV7-2,NA,CASSLGFPGETQYF,TGTGCCAGCAGCTTAGGGTTCCCGGGGGAGACCCAGTACTTC
TRBJ1-1,NA,TRBV27,NA,CASTGSPLMGEAFF,TGTGCCAGCACCGGGAGCCCTTTGATGGGTGAAGCTTTCTTT
TRBJ1-6,TRBD1,TRBV27,NA,CASRGQASYNSPLHF,TGTGCCAGCCGAGGACAGGCCTCCTATAATTCACCCCTCCACTTT
TRBJ2-5,TRBD2,TRBV27,NA,CASSLKASGGPGETQYF,TGTGCCAGCAGTTTAAAGGCTAGCGGGGGGCCGGGGGAGACCCAGTACTTC
TRBJ2-2,NA,TRBV5-1,NA,CASSLSWGLNTGELFF,TGCGCCAGCAGCTTGAGTTGGGGGTTGAACACCGGGGAGCTGTTTTTT
TRBJ1-6,TRBD1,TRBV2,NA,CASSGDRINSPLHF,TGTGCCAGCAGCGGGGACAGAATTAATTCACCCCTCCACTTT
TRBJ1-1,NA,TRBV25-1,NA,CASSDPGHSWGAFF,TGTGCCAGCAGTGATCCGGGACACTCATGGGGAGCTTTCTTT
TRBJ1-6,NA,TRBV12-3/TRBV12-4,NA,CASSFGLSPLHF,TGTGCCAGCAGTTTTGGGCTTTCACCCCTCCACTTT
TRBJ1-2,NA,TRBV29-1,NA,CSVEEESQRVYGYTF,TGCAGCGTTGAAGAGGAGAGCCAGAGGGTCTATGGCTACACCTTC
TRBJ2-7,NA,TRBV9,NA,CASSVEQDYEQYF,TGTGCCAGCAGCGTAGAGCAGGATTACGAGCAGTACTTC
TRBJ1-6,TRBD1,TRBV6-6,NA,CASRSSTGGNSPLHF,TGTGCCAGCAGGTCCAGCACAGGGGGGAATTCACCCCTCCACTTT
TRBJ1-5,NA,TRBV27,once,CASSSTPLRPQHF,TGTGCCAGCAGCTCGACTCCTCTTCGGCCCCAGCATTTT
TRBJ2-1,TRBD2,TRBV28,NA,CASNLAGADNEQFF,TGTGCCAGCAATTTAGCGGGGGCAGACAATGAGCAGTTCTTC
TRBJ1-4,NA,TRBV5-1,once,CASSLIAGSRGEKLFF,TGCGCCAGCAGCTTGATCGCGGGGAGCAGAGGTGAAAAACTGTTTTTT
TRBJ1-1,TRBD1,TRBV27,NA,CASSWTGLVLGEAFF,TGTGCCAGCAGTTGGACAGGGCTCGTGCTGGGTGAAGCTTTCTTT
TRBJ1-6,NA,TRBV7-2,few,CASSLQGTNSPLHF,TGTGCCAGCAGCTTACAGGGAACTAATTCACCCCTCCACTTT
TRBJ2-6,NA,TRBV30,NA,CAWSVLRTVSSGANVLTF,TGTGCCTGGAGTGTATTGAGGACAGTGAGCTCTGGGGCCAACGTCCTGACTTTC
TRBJ2-5,TRBD2,TRBV5-1,NA,CASSSGTRGSETQYF,TGCGCCAGCAGCTCCGGGACTAGGGGCTCCGAGACCCAGTACTTC
TRBJ1-1,TRBD1,TRBV6-4,NA,CASSVSPGGWNTEAFF,TGTGCCAGCAGTGTCTCCCCAGGGGGATGGAACACTGAAGCTTTCTTT
TRBJ1-2,NA,TRBV5-5,NA,CASRGASYGYTF,TGTGCCAGCCGCGGGGCTTCCTATGGCTACACCTTC
TRBJ1-5,NA,TRBV6-6,NA,CASSPGWNQPQHF,TGTGCCAGCAGCCCCGGGTGGAATCAGCCCCAGCATTTT
TRBJ1-3,NA,TRBV30,NA,CAWSPVGNTIYF,TGTGCCTGGAGCCCTGTAGGAAACACCATATATTTT
TRBJ1-2,TRBD1,TRBV6-1,few,CASSEMGRGGGGYTF,TGTGCCAGCAGTGAAATGGGTAGAGGGGGCGGAGGCTACACCTTC
TRBJ1-2,TRBD1,TRBV29-1,NA,CSVAPGGGPLNNYGYTF,TGCAGCGTTGCCCCAGGGGGCGGCCCCCTTAATAACTATGGCTACACCTTC
TRBJ2-2,NA,TRBV12-3/TRBV12-4,NA,CASSRTMAGELFF,TGTGCCAGCAGTCGCACTATGGCCGGGGAGCTGTTTTTT
TRBJ1-3,NA,TRBV7-9,few,CASSTDGNSGNTIYF,TGTGCCAGCAGCACGGACGGAAACTCTGGAAACACCATATATTTT